One and the same sample provided the 29 T cell receptor beta chains below, sequenced in a study of cytomegalovirus exposure and HLA in healthy donors. The PCR used 60 Vbeta and 13 Jbeta primers. Measured with immunoSEQ multiplex PCR; TCRdb has only the in-frame clones, and not every one. The sample consists of 150,000 or so clones, around 77% of them appearing once. The sequencing input was PBMCs. These receptors were taken from a middle-aged man in good health and CMV-seronegative.

This clone was counted between two and nine times. The V and J genes are TRBV27 and TRBJ1-5; 8 bases align to TRBD1. The ends lost 0 bases at V and 7 bases at J; junction bases unmatched: 5. CDR3 size: 15 residues. Germline CDR1 reads MNHEY; CDR2 reads SMNVEV (reference sequence). DNA for the CDR3: TGTGCCAGCAGTTTATCCCGACAGGGGCCCCAGCCCCAGCATTTT. This encodes CASSLSRQGPQPQHF.

The chain couples TRBV5-1 to TRBJ2-7; no definite D call. Germline CDR1 is SGHRS and CDR2 is YFSETQ. Trimming pared 0 bases from V and 6 bases from J, leaving 10 bases between. The CDR3 length is 13 residues. The CDR3 region has the DNA TGCGCCAGCAGCTTGGTCTTAGCTTCCGAGCAGTACTTC. As protein: CASSLVLASEQYF.

This sequence joins TRBV5-4 and TRBJ1-2; 8 nucleotides line up with TRBD1. The CDR3 extends over 15 amino acids. CDR1 and CDR2 from the germline V gene are SGHNT and YYREEE (reference sequence). Unmatched junction bases numbered 3, after V lost 0 bases and J lost 2 bases. CDR3 sequence reads: CASSLDRGRNYGYTF. CDR3 bases: TGTGCCAGCAGCTTGGACAGGGGGAGGAACTATGGCTACACCTTC.

The gene calls are TRBV18 and TRBJ2-1; 15 bases are shared with TRBD2. Losses at the gene ends were 3 bases for V and 2 bases for J; bases not matched to a gene: 8. Germline CDR1 KGHSH, CDR2 LQKENI. The CDR3 consists of 19 residues. CDR3 nucleotide sequence: TGTGCCAGCTCACCTAGGACTAGCGGGAGGGCCGGGACCTACAATGAGCAGTTCTTC. It translates to CASSPRTSGRAGTYNEQFF.

The rearrangement uses TRBV18 and TRBJ1-2; perhaps TRBD1 as D (5 bases). From germline, CDR1 is KGHSH and CDR2 LQKENI. The CDR3 extends over 14 amino acids. V was trimmed by 3 bases and J by 0 bases, leaving 8 bases between them. CDR3: CASSPGGSNYGYTF. The CDR3 bases are TGTGCCAGCTCACCGGGGGGTTCTAACTATGGCTACACCTTC.

Comments on this clone: At one of its ends the junction is not consistent with the germline gene, which may arise from a read error. The chain employs TRBV19 and TRBJ2-6; D perhaps matches TRBD1 (5 bases). Germline assignment: CDR1 LNHDA and CDR2 SQIVND (reference sequence). The CDR3 spans 18 residues. The CDR3 nucleotides are TGTGCCAGTAGTCACCGTGGCTTAGGCCCCTCTGGGGCCAACGGCCTGACTTTC. Translated, it gives CASSHRGLGPSGANGLTF.

J is TRBJ2-4 and V is TRBV28; D might be TRBD1 (6 bases). This CDR3 contains 15 residues. Germline-derived CDR1 and CDR2 are MDHEN and SYDVKM. Trimming took 1 base from V and 0 from J, leaving 7 bases between them. The CDR3 DNA sequence: TGTGCCAGCAGTTTATTGGACAGAGCCAAAAACATTCAGTACTTC. This encodes CASSLLDRAKNIQYF.

This clone was seen a few times. The rearrangement joins TRBV10-3 to TRBJ2-5; 8 nucleotides align to TRBD2. This CDR3 is 13 amino acids long. Germline V lookup: CDR1 ENHRY, CDR2 SYGVKD. V lost 6 bases and J lost 5; bases outside the gene matches: 5. CDR3 bases: TGTGCCATCAGGGGACTAGATATTGAGACCCAGTACTTC. It codes for CAIRGLDIETQYF.

The chain couples TRBV11-2 to TRBJ2-4; 7 positions match TRBD2. Losses at the gene ends were 2 bases for V and 0 bases for J; bases not matched to a gene: 4. The germline V gene has CDR1 SGHAT and CDR2 FQNNGV. CDR3 length equals 16 residues. DNA for the CDR3: TGTGCCAGCAGCTTAAGGGAGCGGGAAGCCAAAAACATTCAGTACTTC. It is translated as CASSLREREAKNIQYF.

About this clone itself: An end of the junction does not agree with germline; a read error may underlie this. The chain joins TRBV30 to TRBJ2-6; the D gene is possibly TRBD1 (6 bases). The V gene's germline CDR1 is GTSNPN and CDR2 SVGIG (reference sequence). This CDR3 is 15 amino acids long. This CDR3 reads CAWLDRPSGANGLTF. The CDR3 bases are TGTGCCTGGTTGGACAGACCCTCTGGGGCCAACGGCCTGACTTTC.

CDR3 sequence reads: CASSFIRPTLNSYEQYF. The CDR3, as DNA: TGTGCCAGCAGTTTCATCCGACCGACACTTAACTCCTACGAGCAGTACTTC. This chain joins TRBV27 and TRBJ2-7; D gene ambiguous. CDR3 length equals 17 residues. The V and J ends lost 3 bases and 0 bases respectively, with 18 bases between them. The germline CDR1 and CDR2 sequences are MNHEY and SMNVEV (reference sequence).

This chain links TRBV9 with TRBJ2-1; 12 bases line up with TRBD2. The ends lost 1 base at V and 0 bases at J; junction bases unmatched: 2. The CDR3 totals 17 residues. Looked up from germline, CDR1 is SGDLS and CDR2 is YYNGEE. CDR3 residues: CASSVLAGGVSYNEQFF. The CDR3 bases are TGTGCCAGCAGCGTACTAGCGGGAGGGGTCTCCTACAATGAGCAGTTCTTC. Full variable domain (rest looked up from reference TRBV9 and TRBJ2-1): DSGVTQTPKHLITATGQRVTLRCSPRSGDLSVYWYQQSLDQGLQFLIQYYNGEERAKGNILERFSAQQFPDLHSELNLSSLELGDSALYFCASSVLAGGVSYNEQFFGPGTRLTVL.

This chain connects TRBV19 to TRBJ1-1, with a tentative D call TRBD1 (6 bases). The CDR3 contains 12 residues. The germline CDR1 and CDR2 sequences are LNHDA and SQIVND (reference sequence). Trimming stripped 3 bases from V and 10 bases from J, with 12 bases between. CDR3 protein: CASSIQQGTAFF. The CDR3 coding sequence is TGTGCCAGTAGTATTCAACAGGGAACAGCTTTCTTT.

The V and J genes are TRBV9 and TRBJ1-1, with 8 bases identical to TRBD1. V trimming: 2 bases; J trimming: 1 base; junction bases outside the gene matches: 7. CDR1 and CDR2 from the germline V gene are SGDLS and YYNGEE. CDR3 size: 16 residues. CDR3 in amino acids: CASSVTPGGKNTEAFF. The DNA of the CDR3 is TGTGCCAGCAGCGTTACCCCAGGGGGCAAGAACACTGAAGCTTTCTTT.

V usage is TRBV27 and J usage is TRBJ1-6; TRBD1 matches 8 bases. V lost 5 bases and J lost 7; bases outside the gene matches: 7. Germline CDR1 is MNHEY and CDR2 is SMNVEV (reference sequence). The CDR3 contains 15 residues. The CDR3 coding sequence is TGTGCCAGCAGTCGAGCGAGACAGGGGAATTCACCCCTCCACTTT. Residues: CASSRARQGNSPLHF.

The chain links TRBV4-1 to TRBJ1-4; the match to TRBD1 covers 9 bases. The germline CDR1 and CDR2 sequences are MGHRA and YSYEKL. This CDR3 has 17 residues. The ends lost 0 bases at V and 0 bases at J; junction bases unmatched: 2. The CDR3 spells CASSQDWTGATNEKLFF. CDR3 nucleotide sequence: TGCGCCAGCAGCCAAGACTGGACAGGGGCAACTAATGAAAAACTGTTTTTT.

This clone was seen once. J is TRBJ1-1 and V is TRBV5-1; TRBD1 matches at 7 bases. Germline V lookup: CDR1 SGHRS, CDR2 YFSETQ. The CDR3 has 14 residues. The ends lost 0 bases at V and 4 bases at J; junction bases unmatched: 3. The CDR3 here is CASSLEGAPTEAFF. The DNA for the CDR3 is TGCGCCAGCAGCTTGGAGGGGGCGCCCACTGAAGCTTTCTTT.

About this clone: The same CDR3 arises from other DNA sequences in this sample as well. V gene TRBV11-2 combines with J gene TRBJ2-1; 7 bases align to TRBD2. This CDR3 has 13 amino acids. Germline loops: CDR1 SGHAT, CDR2 FQNNGV. Losses at the gene ends were 5 bases for V and 5 bases for J; bases not matched to a gene: 3. CDR3 DNA sequence: TGTGCCAGCAGCCTTGGACTAGACAATGAGCAGTTCTTC. Its protein product is CASSLGLDNEQFF.

V usage is TRBV7-3 and J usage is TRBJ2-2, with TRBD2 as a possible D gene (6 bases). Trimming removed 0 bases from V and 6 bases from J, with 8 bases in between. CDR3 length equals 14 residues. The germline V gene has CDR1 SGHTA and CDR2 FQGTGA. CDR3 residues: CASSLTGTAGELFF. CDR3 bases: TGTGCCAGCAGCTTAACCGGGACTGCCGGGGAGCTGTTTTTT.

The chain couples TRBV7-2 to TRBJ2-1; 12 bases are shared with TRBD2. Germline lookup yields CDR1 SGHTA and CDR2 FQGNSA. CDR3 size: 14 residues. The trim removed 3 bases at V and 8 bases at J, leaving 2 bases unmatched. CDR3 region: CASSFTSGRHEQFF. The CDR3, as DNA: TGTGCCAGCAGCTTTACTAGCGGGAGGCATGAGCAGTTCTTC.

The rearrangement links TRBV10-2 to TRBJ1-1; TRBD1 matches 11 bases. Germline assignment: CDR1 WSHSY and CDR2 SAAADI. CDR3 length: 16 amino acids. V trimming: 3 bases; J trimming: 3 bases; junction bases outside the gene matches: 6. The CDR3 DNA is TGCGCCAGCAGTGACGGGACAGGGGGAAAGGACACTGAAGCTTTCTTT. Its protein product is CASSDGTGGKDTEAFF.

The genes are TRBV6-5 and TRBJ2-7; 10 bases match TRBD1. Germline V gives CDR1 MNHEY, CDR2 SVGAGI. Trimming cost V 6 bases and J 7 bases; bases outside gene matches: 9. The CDR3 has 14 amino acids. This CDR3 is CASSIRQGAREQYV. The CDR3 DNA reads TGTGCCAGCAGCATCAGACAGGGGGCGAGGGAGCAGTACGTC.

J is TRBJ2-7 and V is TRBV5-6; 9 positions agree with TRBD1. The CDR3 is 15 amino acids. CDR1 and CDR2 from the germline V gene are SGHDT and YYEEEE. Losses at the gene ends were 3 bases for V and 1 base for J; bases not matched to a gene: 5. The chain's CDR3 is CASSYVTGGSYEQYF. In DNA, the CDR3 is TGTGCCAGCAGCTACGTGACAGGGGGTTCCTACGAGCAGTACTTC.

About this clone itself: This specimen includes other DNA sequences encoding the same CDR3. This sequence joins TRBV4-2 and TRBJ1-5; TRBD1 matches at 9 bases. This CDR3 comprises 17 residues. Germline loops: CDR1 LGHNA, CDR2 YNFKEQ. J lost 7 bases, V lost 1 base, and 11 bases had no gene match. In DNA form, the CDR3 reads TGTGCCAGCAGCCAAGCACAGGGGGCGAATATAATCCAGCCCCAGCATTTT. Its translation is CASSQAQGANIIQPQHF.

This rearrangement joins TRBV27 to TRBJ2-1; D is possibly TRBD2 (6 bases). Trimming shortened V by 4 bases and J by 7 bases, and 8 bases separated the two germline ends. CDR3 length equals 12 residues. Germline V gene sequence: CDR1 MNHEY, CDR2 SMNVEV (reference sequence). The DNA of the CDR3 is TGTGCCAGCAGTTCGGGGGTGAATGAGCAGTTCTTC. Translated, it gives CASSSGVNEQFF.

The chain combines TRBV30 with TRBJ1-3; D is uncertain. Germline loops: CDR1 GTSNPN, CDR2 SVGIG (reference sequence). This CDR3 has 14 residues. V was trimmed by 0 bases and J by 0 bases, leaving 6 bases between them. The CDR3 region is CAWSVPGSGNTIYF. As DNA, the CDR3 is TGTGCCTGGAGTGTACCCGGCTCTGGAAACACCATATATTTT.

This chain uses TRBV19 with TRBJ1-3; 9 positions agree with TRBD1. V lost 5 bases to trimming and J lost 3 bases; unmatched junction nucleotides: 5. The V gene's germline CDR1 is LNHDA and CDR2 SQIVND (reference sequence). This CDR3 region has 15 residues. In DNA, the CDR3 is TGTGCCAGTAGTGTACAGGGGGCTGGTGGAAACACCATATATTTT. It encodes CASSVQGAGGNTIYF.

The chain carries TRBV2 and TRBJ2-5; tentatively, D is TRBD1 (6 bases). In germline, CDR1 is SNHLY, CDR2 FYNNEI. CDR3 size: 14 residues. The germline V and J ends were trimmed by 6 bases and 4 bases, with 15 bases remaining between them. The CDR3 DNA sequence: TGTGCCAGCAGGCCGACAGGAGGAGGAGAGACCCAGTACTTC. This translates into CASRPTGGGETQYF.

Only a few counts were recorded for this clone. The same CDR3 is also encoded by other DNA sequences in this sample. The V and J genes are TRBV5-1 and TRBJ1-1; 8 bases align to TRBD1. The J segment lost 5 bases and the V segment lost 3 bases, leaving 6 bases of the junction unmatched. CDR1 SGHRS and CDR2 YFSETQ come from the germline V gene. CDR3 length: 14 residues. For the CDR3, the DNA is TGCGCCAGCAGCTCACAGGGGGGGGGAACTGAAGCTTTCTTT. Its protein product is CASSSQGGGTEAFF.